This T cell receptor beta chain originates from a study of PD-1 blockade in mismatch repair-deficient tumors (dated by TCRdb to the late 2010s). With respect to the entire study: Between September 2013 and 2016, roughly 78 consecutive patients with 11 to 12 mismatch repair-deficient cancer types, all previously treated and progressing, were enrolled in the trial. Tumor-associated T cell clones were tracked in the peripheral blood of patients responding to PD-1 blockade by deep sequencing of TCR CDR3 regions. Results and caveats for the whole study, not just this receptor: Rapid expansion after pembrolizumab followed by contraction, generally before radiologic responses, was shown by tumor-resident clones, which were often undetectable in blood before treatment.

This clone was seen only a few times. Its target antigen remains unknown. No much larger clonotype is one base removed from it; base qualities were not supplied. CDR1 and CDR2, looked up from the germline V gene, are SGHTA and FQGNSA. The CDR3 has 14 amino acids, counting the end cysteine and phenylalanine. The only DNA kept is the CDR3, 42 bases in frame from the first base. V loses 2 bases, J loses 15 bases, and the germline ends lie 20 bases apart. Mismatch repair deficiency was established in every enrolled patient by polymerase chain reaction or immunohistochemistry. TCR sequencing was performed for three patients who responded to pembrolizumab therapy. The phase II trial prospectively evaluated PD-1 blockade with pembrolizumab in advanced mismatch repair-deficient cancers, independent of tissue of origin. Serial peripheral blood T cell samples were collected before and at multiple times after starting PD-1 blockade. Blood sampling times were expressed in weeks after the first pembrolizumab dose.

Library method: the immunoSEQ multiplex PCR assay. TCRdb obtained this table from immuneACCESS and retained in-frame rearrangements with V and J assigned. These tables miss some clones; where compared with another copy, unresolved V genes account for less than half of the shortfall, and the remainder is unexplained. In this sample the table shows about 38,000 clones, around 79% of which occur a single time. Jointly, the top ten make up 22% of the sample. The sequences come from peripheral blood, collected 4 weeks after starting pembrolizumab. The origin of this receptor is an adult with mismatch repair-deficient cancer. The chain couples TRBV7-2 to TRBJ2-1, with the identity of the D gene unclear. The DNA sequence is TGTGCCAGCAGCTTAATATGGCAGAGTGGAAAGCCGTTCTTC. This is translated as CASSLIWQSGKPFF.